This TCR beta chain was profiled in a study of cytomegalovirus exposure and HLA in healthy donors. This clone was counted a single time. Its antigen remains unknown. Primers: 60 Vbeta forward and 13 Jbeta reverse. Libraries were prepared by immunoSEQ multiplex PCR; TCRdb keeps only in-frame clonotypes and omits some of them. The table includes 130,000 or so clones, around 70% detected once. Per the germline V gene, CDR1 is MNHEY and CDR2 is SVGAGI. The length of the CDR3 is 15 residues. The germline V and J ends were trimmed by 3 bases and 0 bases, with 11 bases remaining between them. Study conclusions and caveats: A later analysis showed that HLA-associated TCR beta chains had undergone more clonal expansion than equally common others.

Material for sequencing was PBMCs. The chain combines TRBV6-5 with TRBJ1-1, with D unresolved. The receptor was isolated from a middle-aged man in good health and CMV-seropositive. The CDR3, as DNA: TGTGCCAGCAGTTATGGTAGGGAGATGAACACTGAAGCTTTCTTT. This translates into CASSYGREMNTEAFF.